The rows below give T cell receptor beta chains drawn from one sample of a study of CD8 T cells in ankylosing spondylitis. Via MiXCR, TCRdb re-called the 5' RACE reads, giving one row per CDR3 protein. In the table there are 500,000 to 650,000 distinct CDR3 sequences, about 5.7% of which are singletons. Sequences were obtained from blood, either unsorted or a sorted T cell fraction (not recorded which). These receptor sequences come from a male donor with ankylosing spondylitis. Both conserved end residues are trimmed from each CDR3.

ASTLDSYGYT,TRBJ1-2,TRBV7-9,10
ASSYSQILGVFADTQY,TRBJ2-3,TRBV6-5,16
ASSSNTGLPNEQY,TRBJ2-7,TRBV7-2,13
ASSLVQRENEQF,TRBJ2-1,TRBV7-2,12
ASSIFPMRGVTDTQY,TRBJ2-3,TRBV7-2,15
SARVGQNTEAF,TRBJ1-1,TRBV20-1,11
ASSLGEADTQY,TRBJ2-3,TRBV5-1,11
ASSLAQARETQY,TRBJ2-5,TRBV12-3/TRBV12-4,12
ASSQDQPGTTKYEQY,TRBJ2-7,TRBV14,15
ASSLSGTSLH,TRBJ1-6,TRBV7-8,10
AISEGGSITEAF,TRBJ1-1,TRBV10-3,12
ASSTDRVGTEAF,TRBJ1-1,TRBV7-9,12
ASSPGPLAVLGNEQF,TRBJ2-1,TRBV7-2,15
ASSRGLGGYT,TRBJ1-2,TRBV6-5,10
ASSSGTAKNYGYT,TRBJ1-2,TRBV7-6,13
ASSQYGLAGGLDTGELF,TRBJ2-2,TRBV4-2,17
SAGGAGGSTEAF,TRBJ1-1,TRBV20-1,12
ASSLRAFSYEQY,TRBJ2-7,TRBV7-2,12
ASMEAGVTGELF,TRBJ2-2,TRBV5-8,12
ASSLGLGNEQF,TRBJ2-1,TRBV7-8,11
ASSQSGLASNEQF,TRBJ2-1,TRBV4-2,13
ASNSPGGAGEQY,TRBJ2-7,TRBV6-5,12
ASSPHEGSSYNEQF,TRBJ2-1,TRBV7-9,14
ASSRGGFADTQY,TRBJ2-3,TRBV4-1,12
SAGSGTGLRDTQY,TRBJ2-3,TRBV20-1,13
ASSLVPSGGHNEQF,TRBJ2-1,TRBV5-1,14
ASSYAGGRSYEQY,TRBJ2-7,TRBV5-1,13
ASSLGGTSQAGDTQY,TRBJ2-3,TRBV5-1,15
AWSDQVGQPQH,TRBJ1-5,TRBV30,11